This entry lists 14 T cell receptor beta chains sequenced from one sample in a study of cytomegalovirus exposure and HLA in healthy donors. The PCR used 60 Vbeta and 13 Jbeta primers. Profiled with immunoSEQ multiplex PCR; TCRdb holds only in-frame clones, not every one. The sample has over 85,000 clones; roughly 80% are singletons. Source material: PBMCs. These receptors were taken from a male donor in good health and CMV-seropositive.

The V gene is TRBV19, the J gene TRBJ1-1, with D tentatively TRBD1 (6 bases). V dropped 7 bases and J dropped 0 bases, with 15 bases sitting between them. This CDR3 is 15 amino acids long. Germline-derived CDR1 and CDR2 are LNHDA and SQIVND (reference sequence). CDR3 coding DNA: TGTGCCAGTAAGGTACCGGGACAACTGAACACTGAAGCTTTCTTT. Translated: CASKVPGQLNTEAFF.

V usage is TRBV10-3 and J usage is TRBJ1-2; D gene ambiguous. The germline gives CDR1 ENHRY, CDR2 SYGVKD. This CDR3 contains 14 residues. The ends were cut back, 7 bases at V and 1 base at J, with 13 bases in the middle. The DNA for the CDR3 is TGTGCCATCACTCCCCAAATCAGTAACTATGGCTACACCTTC. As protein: CAITPQISNYGYTF.

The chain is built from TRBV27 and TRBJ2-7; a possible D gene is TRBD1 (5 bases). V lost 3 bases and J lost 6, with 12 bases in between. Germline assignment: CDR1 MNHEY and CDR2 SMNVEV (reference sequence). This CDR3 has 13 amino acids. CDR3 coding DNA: TGTGCCAGCAGTTTCCAGGGAACGGGCGAGCAGTACTTC. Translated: CASSFQGTGEQYF.

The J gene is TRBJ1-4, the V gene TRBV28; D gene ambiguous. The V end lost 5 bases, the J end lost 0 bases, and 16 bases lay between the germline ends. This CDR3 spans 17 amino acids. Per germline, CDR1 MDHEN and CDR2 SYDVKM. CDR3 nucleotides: TGTGCCAGCAGTCCCCCGGGGTCCTTTGCAACTAATGAAAAACTGTTTTTT. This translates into CASSPPGSFATNEKLFF.

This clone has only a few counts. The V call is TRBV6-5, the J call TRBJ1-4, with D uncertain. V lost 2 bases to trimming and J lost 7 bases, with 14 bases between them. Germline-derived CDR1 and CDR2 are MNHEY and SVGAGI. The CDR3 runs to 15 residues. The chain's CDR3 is CASSYEGLGREKLFF. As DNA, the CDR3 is TGTGCCAGCAGTTACGAGGGCCTCGGACGTGAAAAACTGTTTTTT.

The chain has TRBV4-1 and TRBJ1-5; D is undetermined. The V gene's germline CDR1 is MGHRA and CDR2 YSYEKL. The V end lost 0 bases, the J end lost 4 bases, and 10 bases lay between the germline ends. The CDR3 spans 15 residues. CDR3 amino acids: CASSQESTGNQPQHF. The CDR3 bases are TGCGCCAGCAGCCAAGAATCCACGGGGAATCAGCCCCAGCATTTT.

CDR3 bases: TGTGCTAGTGGTTTGGTACGTGGACACCTCAATTCACCCCTCCACTTT. Amino acids: CASGLVRGHLNSPLHF. J is TRBJ1-6 and V is TRBV12-5, with D possibly matching TRBD1 (5 bases). The CDR3 is 16 residues long. Germline CDR1 and CDR2: LGHNT and FRNRAP. Trimming took off 0 bases at V and 7 bases at J, with 13 bases between the two ends.

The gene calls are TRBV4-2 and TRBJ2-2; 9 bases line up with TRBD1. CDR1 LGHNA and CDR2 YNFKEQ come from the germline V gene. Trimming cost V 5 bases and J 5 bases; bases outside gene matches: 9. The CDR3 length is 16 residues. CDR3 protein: CASSAKTGGGTGELFF. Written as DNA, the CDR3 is TGTGCCAGCAGCGCAAAGACAGGGGGGGGGACCGGGGAGCTGTTTTTT.

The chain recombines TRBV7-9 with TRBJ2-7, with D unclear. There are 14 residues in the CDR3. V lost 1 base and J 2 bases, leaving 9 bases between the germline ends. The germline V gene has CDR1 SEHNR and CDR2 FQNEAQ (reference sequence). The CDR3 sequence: CASSLVGSPYEQYF. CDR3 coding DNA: TGTGCCAGCAGCTTAGTGGGCAGTCCCTACGAGCAGTACTTC. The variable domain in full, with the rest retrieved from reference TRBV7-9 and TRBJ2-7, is DTGVSQNPRHKITKRGQNVTFRCDPISEHNRLYWYRQTLGQGPEFLTYFQNEAQLEKSRLLSDRFSAERPKGSFSTLEIQRTEQGDSAMYLCASSLVGSPYEQYFGPGTRLTVT.

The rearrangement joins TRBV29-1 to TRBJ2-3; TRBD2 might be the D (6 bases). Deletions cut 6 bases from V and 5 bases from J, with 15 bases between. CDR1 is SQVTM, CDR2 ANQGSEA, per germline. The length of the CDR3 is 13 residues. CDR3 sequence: CSVSSGVGDTQYF. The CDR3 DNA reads TGCAGCGTGAGTTCGGGAGTGGGAGATACGCAGTATTTT.

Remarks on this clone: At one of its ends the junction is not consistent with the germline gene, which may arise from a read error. The CDR3 loop is CATSDHPEGAPQRIF. CDR3 DNA: TGTGCCACCAGCGATCATCCGGAGGGGGCCCCGCAGCGGATCTTC. The chain carries TRBV15 and TRBJ2-1, with a tentative D call TRBD1 (7 bases). CDR3 length equals 15 residues. In germline, CDR1 is LNHNV, CDR2 YYDKDF (reference sequence).

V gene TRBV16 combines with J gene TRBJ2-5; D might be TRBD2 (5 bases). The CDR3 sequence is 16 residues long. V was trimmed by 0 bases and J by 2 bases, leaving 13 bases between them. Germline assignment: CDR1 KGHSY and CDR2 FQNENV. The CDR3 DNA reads TGTGCCAGCAGCCAATCAGGCACGGGGATACAAGAGACCCAGTACTTC. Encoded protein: CASSQSGTGIQETQYF.

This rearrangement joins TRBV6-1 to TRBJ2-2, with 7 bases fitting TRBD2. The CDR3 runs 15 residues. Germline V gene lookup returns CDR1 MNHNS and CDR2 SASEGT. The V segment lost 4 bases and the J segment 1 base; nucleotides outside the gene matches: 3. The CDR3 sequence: CASSVKRENTGELFF. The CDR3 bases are TGTGCCAGCAGTGTCAAGCGGGAGAACACCGGGGAGCTGTTTTTT.

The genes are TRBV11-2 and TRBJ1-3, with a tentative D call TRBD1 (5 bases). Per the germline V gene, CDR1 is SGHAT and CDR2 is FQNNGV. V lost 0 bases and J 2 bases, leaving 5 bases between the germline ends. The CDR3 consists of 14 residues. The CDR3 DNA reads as TGTGCCAGCAGCTTAGACAGGGCTGGAAACACCATATATTTT. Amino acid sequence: CASSLDRAGNTIYF.